This T cell receptor (beta chain) was profiled in a study of blood T cell repertoires in COVID-19. The CDR3 spans 12 residues. Per germline, CDR1 SGHRS and CDR2 YFSETQ. The germline V and J ends were trimmed by 5 bases and 2 bases, with 6 bases remaining between them. Here immunoSEQ multiplex PCR was the method, and the copy in TCRdb shows in-frame clones only, minus some. The data show over 200,000 clones, approximately 86% seen once. This clonotype was obtained from a man aged 40-50 years who had recovered from COVID-19. What was sequenced was peripheral blood. The rearrangement joins TRBV5-1 to TRBJ2-3; D is undetermined. Here the CDR3 DNA reads TGCGCCAGCAGACAGATCACAGATACGCAGTATTTT. This encodes CASRQITDTQYF.